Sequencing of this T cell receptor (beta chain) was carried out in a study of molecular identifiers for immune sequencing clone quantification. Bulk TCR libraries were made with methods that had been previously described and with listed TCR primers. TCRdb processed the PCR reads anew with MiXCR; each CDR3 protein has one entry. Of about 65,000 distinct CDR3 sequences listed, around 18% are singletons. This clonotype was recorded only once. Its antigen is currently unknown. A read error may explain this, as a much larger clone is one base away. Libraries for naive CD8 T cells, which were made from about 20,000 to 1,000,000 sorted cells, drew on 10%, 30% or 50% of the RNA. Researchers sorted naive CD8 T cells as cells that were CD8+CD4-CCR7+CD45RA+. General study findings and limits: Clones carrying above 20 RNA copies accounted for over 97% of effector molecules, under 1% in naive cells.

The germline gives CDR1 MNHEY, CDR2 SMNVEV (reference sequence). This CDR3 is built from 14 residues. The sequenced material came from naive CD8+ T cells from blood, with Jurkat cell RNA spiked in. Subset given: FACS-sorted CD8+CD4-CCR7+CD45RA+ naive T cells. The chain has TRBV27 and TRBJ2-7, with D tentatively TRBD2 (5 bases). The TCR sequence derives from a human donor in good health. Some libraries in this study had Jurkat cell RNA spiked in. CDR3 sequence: CASSFSGNHYERYF. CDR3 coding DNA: TGTGCCAGCAGTTTCAGCGGCAATCACTACGAGCGGTACTTC.